These 30 T cell receptor beta chains originate from one sample sequenced in a study of CXCR3-negative and CXCR3-positive naive CD8 T cells. Study-level points and caveats: For CXCR3-positive naive cells, TRB CDR3s were more hydrophobic than those of CXCR3-negative naive cells.

Their antigens remain unidentified. With UMI labels, 5' RACE was used to prepare the TRB cDNA libraries. TCRdb re-analyzed the 5' RACE reads; it lists each CDR3 protein once, without DNA. Seen in this sample are 7,000 to 8,500 distinct CDR3 sequences; the ten most common clones hold around 1.6%. What was sequenced was naive CXCR3+ CD8+ T cells from blood. Subset: CD45RO-CCR7+CD27+CD95- naive CD8+ T cells expressing CXCR3 (TNR3+). The receptor set was obtained from a human donor in good health. Some clones in this sample may be carry-over from other donors' samples.

The genes are TRBV7-9 and TRBJ2-7; there is no DNA to check the TCRdb D call of TRBD1. Germline V gives CDR1 SEHNR, CDR2 FQNEAQ (reference sequence). The CDR3 spans 12 residues. The CDR3 loop is CASSSDTYEQYF.

This clonotype shows up as medium-sized by frequency. The rearrangement joins TRBV11-1 to TRBJ2-7; TCRdb names TRBD2, which stays unverified in the absence of DNA. The CDR3 runs 13 residues. In germline, CDR1 is SGHAT, CDR2 FQDESV (reference sequence). CDR3 amino acids: CASSLRATGEQYF.

This rearrangement joins TRBV7-3 to TRBJ2-1; TCRdb indicates TRBD1, and absent DNA this call remains unverified. The CDR3 has 16 residues. Germline V gene sequence: CDR1 SGHTA, CDR2 FQGTGA. CDR3 in amino acids: CASSLNGGDRGNEQFF.

This clonotype is called medium-sized based on its frequency. The CDR3 is CASSQERQGTDTQYF. The chain employs TRBV4-1 and TRBJ2-3; TCRdb reports TRBD1, a call that lacks DNA to check it against. The CDR3 covers 15 residues. Germline CDR1 and CDR2: MGHRA and YSYEKL.

By frequency, this clonotype registers medium-sized. This sequence joins TRBV29-1 and TRBJ2-7. The CDR3 is 13 amino acids. Looked up from germline, CDR1 is SQVTM and CDR2 is ANQGSEA. The CDR3 protein is CSVVRGGSYEQYF.

The chain is built from TRBV5-4 and TRBJ1-1; there is no DNA to check the TCRdb D call of TRBD1. The CDR3 has 14 amino acids. Germline values: CDR1 SGHNT, CDR2 YYREEE (reference sequence). CDR3 loop: CASSTGGEGTEAFF.

The chain links TRBV4-1 to TRBJ2-7; the TCRdb call, TRBD1, lacks DNA for checking. The length of the CDR3 is 14 residues. Germline values: CDR1 MGHRA, CDR2 YSYEKL. The CDR3 reads CASSQGPSSGEQYF.

The V gene is TRBV29-1, the J gene TRBJ1-1. CDR1 and CDR2 from the germline V gene are SQVTM and ANQGSEA. The CDR3 is 12 amino acids. The chain's CDR3 is CSVEGDSTEAFF.

This clonotype counts as medium-sized by frequency. The genes are TRBV9 and TRBJ2-2; TCRdb outputs TRBD2, but without DNA this stays unchecked. The CDR3 length is 14 residues. Germline assignment: CDR1 SGDLS and CDR2 YYNGEE. The CDR3 reads CASSVGTSSGELFF.

The chain joins TRBV12-5 to TRBJ2-5; with no DNA, the TCRdb D assignment of TRBD1 cannot be verified. The CDR3 consists of 15 residues. Germline CDR1 and CDR2: LGHNT and FRNRAP. CDR3: CASGLLLPGEETQYF.

The chain couples TRBV2 to TRBJ2-7; TCRdb's assignment of TRBD2 cannot be checked, as there is no DNA. There are 14 residues in the CDR3. Germline CDR1 SNHLY, CDR2 FYNNEI. CDR3 loop: CASKWAGGSYEQYF.

The chain links TRBV13 to TRBJ1-1. CDR3 length: 14 amino acids. The V gene's germline CDR1 is PRHDT and CDR2 FYEKMQ (reference sequence). CDR3 in amino acids: CASSLGFGRSEAFF. The entire variable domain, with the rest obtained from reference TRBV13 and TRBJ1-1, is as follows: AAGVIQSPRHLIKEKRETATLKCYPIPRHDTVYWYQQGPGQDPQFLISFYEKMQSDKGSIPDRFSAQQFSDYHSELNMSSLELGDSALYFCASSLGFGRSEAFFGQGTRLTVV.

In terms of frequency, this clonotype is medium-sized. The chain employs TRBV14 and TRBJ1-1. Germline CDR1 reads SGHDN; CDR2 reads FVKESK. The CDR3 spans 15 residues. CDR3 sequence reads: CASSQDLGGYTEAFF.

The CDR3 sequence is CSADQPDDIGEQFF. The chain is built from TRBV29-1 and TRBJ2-1. This CDR3 contains 14 residues. Germline CDR1 SQVTM, CDR2 ANQGSEA.

The V and J genes are TRBV19 and TRBJ2-1. The germline V gene encodes CDR1 LNHDA and CDR2 SQIVND (reference sequence). The CDR3 has 14 amino acids. The CDR3 loop is CASSLTSSYNEQFF.

The V gene is TRBV29-1, the J gene TRBJ2-3; the TRBD2 assignment by TCRdb is unverifiable without DNA. From germline, CDR1 is SQVTM and CDR2 ANQGSEA. The CDR3 length is 16 residues. CDR3 region: CSVIPVLPGSTDTQYF.

This clonotype counts as medium-sized by frequency. This chain connects TRBV6-6 to TRBJ2-7; TCRdb gives TRBD1 as the D gene, but with no DNA this cannot be confirmed. CDR3 size: 13 residues. Germline values: CDR1 MNHNY, CDR2 SVGAGI (reference sequence). The CDR3 spells CASNSGTGYEQYF.

This chain joins TRBV21-1 and TRBJ2-7; the D call of TRBD2 rests on TCRdb alone, since no DNA is present to check it. TRBV21-1 constitutes a pseudogene. The CDR3 sequence is 15 residues long. CDR3 protein: CASSKVAGAAYEQYF.

V gene TRBV19 combines with J gene TRBJ2-1; TCRdb's D gene call, TRBD1, goes unchecked for lack of DNA. Germline CDR1 reads LNHDA; CDR2 reads SQIVND (reference sequence). This CDR3 has 12 residues. The CDR3 protein is CASPDQGGEQFF.

This clonotype shows up as medium-sized by frequency. The chain carries TRBV29-1 and TRBJ2-2. The germline CDR1 and CDR2 sequences are SQVTM and ANQGSEA. The CDR3 spans 13 residues. The CDR3 loop reads CSVDGAHTGELFF.

The rearrangement joins TRBV11-3 to TRBJ1-1; TCRdb picks TRBD1, but there is no DNA to check that call. The CDR3 is 14 residues long. CDR1 is SGHNT and CDR2 is YENEEA in the germline V gene. The CDR3 is CARGQGHINTEAFF.

The chain joins TRBV28 to TRBJ2-1; TCRdb selects TRBD1, and the lack of DNA leaves this call unchecked. CDR1 and CDR2 (germline): MDHEN, SYDVKM. The CDR3 runs to 16 residues. CDR3 in amino acids: CASSAPLGPPHNEQFF.

This sequence joins TRBV20-1 and TRBJ2-7. Germline CDR1 and CDR2: DFQATT and SNEGSKA (reference sequence). The CDR3 extends over 13 amino acids. The CDR3 protein is CSASGRSSYEQYF.

This clonotype is labeled medium-sized based on frequency. The J gene is TRBJ1-5, the V gene TRBV21-1; as DNA is missing, the TRBD1 call by TCRdb cannot be tested. TRBV21-1 is described as a pseudogene. The CDR3 spans 15 residues. The CDR3 loop reads CASSKGTGRNQPQHF.

Measured by frequency, this clonotype is medium-sized. This chain connects TRBV7-9 to TRBJ2-1; the TCRdb D gene call, TRBD1, has no DNA to confirm it. This CDR3 region has 18 residues. CDR1 is SEHNR and CDR2 is FQNEAQ in the germline V gene (reference sequence). This CDR3 reads CASSPRVGSGSSYNEQFF.

The chain recombines TRBV3-1 with TRBJ2-5; the D gene TCRdb calls, TRBD1, cannot be checked with no DNA. The germline V gene encodes CDR1 LGHDT and CDR2 YNNKEL (reference sequence). CDR3 size: 15 residues. This chain's CDR3 is CASSPPAGGWETQYF.

CDR3 sequence: CATSRRSGYEQYF. The genes are TRBV15 and TRBJ2-7; TCRdb returns TRBD2, unconfirmable since there is no DNA. The germline V gene has CDR1 LNHNV and CDR2 YYDKDF (reference sequence). The CDR3 totals 13 residues.

The chain couples TRBV11-2 to TRBJ2-3; as DNA is missing, the TRBD1 call by TCRdb cannot be tested. Germline assignment: CDR1 SGHAT and CDR2 FQNNGV. The CDR3 runs to 13 residues. Here the CDR3 reads CASSWKGLDTQYF.

The V call is TRBV20-1, the J call TRBJ1-1; TCRdb designates TRBD1, a call that cannot be tested without DNA. Germline V gives CDR1 DFQATT, CDR2 SNEGSKA (reference sequence). This CDR3 is built from 15 residues. The CDR3 reads CSARGIEGGGPEAFF.

This sequence joins TRBV9 and TRBJ1-2; the D call of TRBD1 rests on TCRdb alone, since no DNA is present to check it. CDR1 is SGDLS and CDR2 is YYNGEE in the germline V gene. The CDR3 length is 12 residues. CDR3 amino acids: CASEGAAYGYTF.